A selection of T cell receptor beta chains follows, all from one sample in a study of graft-versus-host responses after intestinal transplantation. Sequencing was performed with immunoSEQ multiplex PCR; in TCRdb, only in-frame clones are kept and a portion is missing. Among more than 2,500 clones listed, just over 90% were seen once. The specimen comprised bone marrow, sampled roughly 54 weeks after transplant. The receptors were sampled from a human patient who received an intestinal transplant, so some T cells may come from the graft donor. Each CDR3 is given without its conserved first and last residue.

V	J	CDR3
TRBV10-1	TRBJ2-7	ASSGTSGSSYEQY
TRBV7-6	TRBJ2-5	ASSSSTPGLPKETQY
TRBV2	TRBJ1-1	ATHRGSFMNTEAF
TRBV4-3	TRBJ2-7	ASSQSASGPGEQY
TRBV6-1	TRBJ1-6	ASSERSNSPLH
TRBV19	TRBJ1-2	ASSRVQTNRKNYGYT
TRBV11-2	TRBJ1-6	ASKWKGGMNSPLH
TRBV10-1	TRBJ2-3	ASSVSTDTQY
TRBV21-1	TRBJ1-1	ASSKGPGQGTDEAF
TRBV7-9	TRBJ2-2	ASSFDRGRTGELF
TRBV2	TRBJ2-1	ASRRDRGIFSAGRQF
TRBV4-1	TRBJ1-3	ASSQEPGANTIY
TRBV15	TRBJ2-1	ATSGRRESYNEQF
TRBV29-1	TRBJ2-1	SVEDLGGQSSYNEQF
TRBV21-1	TRBJ2-7	ASSKGRKQY
TRBV5-6	TRBJ1-1	ASSLGYTEAF
TRBV2	TRBJ2-7	ASRRAGEGYEQY